Here is one T cell receptor beta chain with its context. This sample was taken from a study of cytomegalovirus exposure and HLA in healthy donors. A multiplex PCR was run with 60 Vbeta primers and 13 Jbeta primers. Clones were read by immunoSEQ multiplex PCR, and TCRdb kept only the in-frame ones, dropping some. The sample lists under 150,000 clones; roughly 78% were seen once. CDR1 and CDR2 from the germline V gene are SQVTM and ANQGSEA. This CDR3 has 14 amino acids. V was clipped by 4 bases and J by 2 bases, with 12 bases between them. The sequence was collected from a man aged 25-40 years in good health and CMV-seronegative. Sequencing used PBMCs. This rearrangement joins TRBV29-1 to TRBJ1-5; D perhaps matches TRBD1 (5 bases). The CDR3 reads CSVVVQDGNQPQHF. As DNA, the CDR3 is TGCAGCGTTGTGGTACAGGACGGCAATCAGCCCCAGCATTTT.